The T cell receptor beta chain described here comes from a study of human T cells and chemical hapten exposure (dated by TCRdb to about 2021). Describing the broader study: For sensitization, 2% DPC in acetone was applied to a roughly 2 cm by roughly 2 cm area of upper inner arm skin. Libraries were pooled for sequencing, and per-sample TCR yields varied mainly because of small differences in library volumes within the pool. Throughout the roughly 23-week study period, patients were also given weekly therapeutic DPC doses on the scalp. Alopecia areata with under or over 50% scalp involvement, alopecia totalis and alopecia universalis were represented in the patient cohort, which was mostly female. Blood was sampled from patients pre-sensitization (week 0) and at 2, 6 and about 24 weeks after DPC sensitization. Twenty-nine alopecia patients provided blood for TCR sequencing at one to four time points (pre-sensitization, 2, 6 and 24 weeks). In alopecia patients, the study followed how the peripheral blood TCR repertoire changed in vivo over primary and secondary sensitization to diphenylcyclopropenone (DPC), a hapten. Patch testing was done on the upper back using Finn chambers containing 0.01% DPC, and results were scored after 6 days according to International Contact Dermatitis Research Group standards. Study-wide conclusions, independent of this receptor: After repeated subsampling, changes were observed in the strength of the expansion versus patch-test correlation and in the threshold at which the correlation became significant. No change with DPC sensitization was found in the number of TCRs above 1 in 1000 frequency, and no evidence of global repertoire structure alterations was found. Patch test score was positively correlated with the number of PT1 expanded TCRs, with significance at thresholds 8, 16 and 32 but not at 4. All patients had alopecia, a presumed autoimmune disease, so their immune response might differ from that of healthy individuals. Significantly more large CDR3 similarity clusters were formed by expanded TCRs than by pre-sensitization or healthy control sets, consistent with antigen-driven responses.

Read against the paper, the sample's time point label means: pre-sensitization, week 0. The treatment or condition label, read with the paper, signifies: therapeutic diphenylcyclopropenone sensitization with weekly scalp DPC. At every patch-test visit, the blood draw took place before the patch test was put on. Patients were considered eligible if aged 18 to 70, diagnosed with alopecia and deemed suitable for DPC therapy, and patients were excluded if pregnant. Total RNA was extracted from unfractionated whole blood collected in Tempus Blood RNA tubes. The germline V gene provides CDR1 LGHNA and CDR2 YNFKEQ. Measured from the cysteine to the phenylalanine, the CDR3 is 15 residues long. The retained sequence is limited to the CDR3, 45 bases, with the frame set at the first base. A distance of 8 bases separates the germline ends of V and J, which lose 0 bases and 2 bases respectively. To prepare the library, RACE was applied. TCRdb names NextSeq 500 as the instrument used. During library preparation, unique molecular identifiers were attached to individual cDNA molecules so that TCRs could be counted quantitatively and reproducibly. Each blood RNA sample was used to sequence both TCR alpha and TCR beta chains. Turning to the authors' computational methods: Samples had a median of roughly 87,000 TCRs, with a range from about 23,224 to 750,000. The Decombinator software suite was used to annotate the V, J and CDR3 of the TCR reads. For the PS versus PT1 abundance plots, all samples were subsampled to the same number of TCRs (28,000). TCRs were defined as expanded if absent before sensitization and observed at least eight times at the 2-week time point. Through fastp at Q25 and MiXCR, TCRdb rebuilt clones from the public reads, retaining in-frame beta chains. Records with the same CDR3 protein are collapsed into one entry carrying the most frequent genes and DNA. These V and J calls rely on TCRdb rather than the paper's analysis. This sample holds some 51,000 distinct CDR3 sequences; about 9% were observed only once. The ten largest clones take up 11% to 15% of the sample.

This clonotype was recorded a few times. Its antigen is unknown. Base quality data are lacking; no much larger clone is found one base away. This receptor was identified in a woman aged 35 to 49 with alopecia areata. Some clones in this sample may be carry-over from other donors' samples. The sequence is built from TRBV4-2 and TRBJ1-5, with a weak D call of TRBD1 (5 bases match). This specimen was whole blood, taken in connection with sensitization to the hapten diphenylcyclopropenone (DPC). The CDR3 has the sequence CASSQDGTGNQPQHF. The base sequence is TGTGCCAGCAGCCAAGATGGGACGGGCAATCAGCCCCAGCATTTT.